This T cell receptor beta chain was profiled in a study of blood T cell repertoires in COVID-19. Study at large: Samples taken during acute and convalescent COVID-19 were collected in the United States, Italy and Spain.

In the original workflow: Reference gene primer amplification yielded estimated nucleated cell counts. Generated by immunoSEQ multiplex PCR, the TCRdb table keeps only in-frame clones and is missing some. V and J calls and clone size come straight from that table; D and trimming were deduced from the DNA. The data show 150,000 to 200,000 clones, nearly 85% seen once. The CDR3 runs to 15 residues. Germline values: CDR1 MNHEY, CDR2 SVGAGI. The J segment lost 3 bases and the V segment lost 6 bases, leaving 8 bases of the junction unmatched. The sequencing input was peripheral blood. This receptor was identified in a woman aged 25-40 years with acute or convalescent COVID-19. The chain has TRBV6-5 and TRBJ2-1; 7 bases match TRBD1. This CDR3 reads CASRGETGLYNEQFF. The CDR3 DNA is TGTGCCAGCAGAGGGGAGACAGGGCTCTACAATGAGCAGTTCTTC.